This T cell receptor beta chain was retrieved from a study of T cell responses to AZD1222 COVID-19 vaccine. Regarding the study as a whole: Most donors were white British and more were female, and clonal diversity was possibly underestimated. The study reported that nearly half of spike-specific TCRs target unmutated variant regions. With two AZD1222 doses given, Spike-specific TCR breadth and depth both rose.

V lost 0 bases and J 0 bases, leaving 12 bases between the germline ends. The length of the CDR3 is 16 residues. Germline loops: CDR1 SGHNT, CDR2 YYREEE (reference sequence). Sequenced by immunoSEQ multiplex PCR; TCRdb stores in-frame clones only, minus some. The repertoire holds approximately 200,000 clones, with approximately 90% as singletons. Concerning this clone itself: Its specificity is unknown.

The receptor was isolated from an adult who received the AZD1222 COVID-19 vaccine. The sample here was peripheral blood, taken 28 days after the second AZD1222 dose. The chain has TRBV5-4 and TRBJ1-1; the D is unclear. CDR3 coding DNA: TGTGCCAGCAGCTTGGCCCAAGGCAGCCTGAACACTGAAGCTTTCTTT. It codes for CASSLAQGSLNTEAFF.